This note documents a single TCR beta chain sequence. TCRdb re-analysed the RACE reads in MiXCR, keeping a single row per CDR3 protein. This table holds more than 90,000 distinct CDR3 sequences, roughly a tenth found once. Time point defined: patch test 1, 2 weeks after DPC sensitization. Treatment in this sample: therapeutic diphenylcyclopropenone sensitization with weekly scalp DPC. The CDR3 contains 16 residues. V lost 3 bases to trimming and J lost 4 bases; unmatched junction nucleotides: 12. The germline CDR1 and CDR2 sequences are DFQATT and SNEGSKA (reference sequence). The data were taken from a study of human T cells and chemical hapten exposure. In the study overall: In the roughly 25-week study, patients were dosed weekly with diphenylcyclopropenone on the scalp throughout.

This receptor was taken from a man aged 35-49 years with alopecia areata. Some clones in this sample may be carry-over from other donors' samples. The sequencing here drew on whole blood, taken in connection with sensitization to the hapten diphenylcyclopropenone (DPC). The chain joins TRBV20-1 to TRBJ2-7; TRBD2 aligns across 10 bases. The CDR3 coding sequence is TGCAGTGCTAGTAGCAGGACTAGCGGACATGTTTACGAGCAGTACTTC. This sequence encodes CSASSRTSGHVYEQYF.